This is a list of T cell receptor beta chains from one sample in a study of PD-L1 blockade in urothelial cancer. Here immunoSEQ multiplex PCR was the method, and the copy in TCRdb shows in-frame clones only, minus some. This table holds under 40,000 clones, approximately 80% found once. Sequencing was performed on PBMCs, taken around atezolizumab (anti-PD-L1) treatment. The source is a man in his sixties with urothelial cancer. CDR3s include the opening cysteine and the closing phenylalanine or tryptophan. A D gene is named only where the DNA matches it firmly. A clone size is listed for some rows: how often the clone was seen (once, few, many), or a class if it is expanded.

v_gene: TRBV5-1; abundance: .; j_gene: TRBJ2-1; d_gene: .; CDR3nt: TGCGCCAGCAGCTTGGTAGGGGTGTCCTACAATGAGCAGTTCTTC; CDR3aa: CASSLVGVSYNEQFF
v_gene: TRBV5-4; abundance: .; j_gene: TRBJ2-5; d_gene: TRBD2; CDR3nt: TGTGCCAGCAGCCCGGCGACTAGCGGGGGACAAGAGACCCAGTACTTC; CDR3aa: CASSPATSGGQETQYF
v_gene: TRBV7-2; abundance: .; j_gene: TRBJ2-3; d_gene: .; CDR3nt: TGTGCCAGCAGTTCCCCCGGATCGCGGGCAGATACGCAGTATTTT; CDR3aa: CASSSPGSRADTQYF
v_gene: TRBV5-1; abundance: few; j_gene: TRBJ1-1; d_gene: .; CDR3nt: TGCGCCAGCAGCTTGGGGGCAGTGGGGGGGAACACTGAAGCTTTCTTT; CDR3aa: CASSLGAVGGNTEAFF
v_gene: TRBV10-1; abundance: .; j_gene: TRBJ2-3; d_gene: .; CDR3nt: TGCGCCAGCAGTGAGCCTGGAGGGGCCGGGCGAGATACGCAGTATTTT; CDR3aa: CASSEPGGAGRDTQYF
v_gene: TRBV6-5; abundance: .; j_gene: TRBJ1-5; d_gene: .; CDR3nt: TGTGCCAGCACCCCCCTAGGGACAATGGGGCAGCCCCAGCATTTT; CDR3aa: CASTPLGTMGQPQHF
v_gene: TRBV5-8; abundance: .; j_gene: TRBJ1-1; d_gene: TRBD1; CDR3nt: TGTGCCAGTCACCGGGACAGGGGTCCGAACACTGAAGCTTTCTTT; CDR3aa: CASHRDRGPNTEAFF
v_gene: TRBV25-1; abundance: .; j_gene: TRBJ1-1; d_gene: .; CDR3nt: TGTGCCAGCAGAGGGGCTACATCGAACACTGAAGCTTTCTTT; CDR3aa: CASRGATSNTEAFF
v_gene: TRBV2; abundance: .; j_gene: TRBJ1-2; d_gene: TRBD1; CDR3nt: TGTGCCAGCAAGGAACAGGGGGTCGACTATGGCTACACCTTC; CDR3aa: CASKEQGVDYGYTF
v_gene: TRBV5-1; abundance: .; j_gene: TRBJ2-7; d_gene: .; CDR3nt: TGCGCCAGCAGCTTGGGATGGGGGGACGAGCAGTACTTC; CDR3aa: CASSLGWGDEQYF
v_gene: TRBV5-1; abundance: .; j_gene: TRBJ1-4; d_gene: TRBD1; CDR3nt: TGCGCCAGCAGCTTCAGGGGGGCCCGGGATGAAAAACTGTTTTTT; CDR3aa: CASSFRGARDEKLFF
v_gene: TRBV5-6; abundance: few; j_gene: TRBJ2-1; d_gene: TRBD1; CDR3nt: TGTGCCAGCAGCCCGCGTGGACAGGGGACGATCCATGAGCAGTTCTTC; CDR3aa: CASSPRGQGTIHEQFF
v_gene: TRBV5-1; abundance: .; j_gene: TRBJ2-1; d_gene: TRBD2; CDR3nt: TGCGCCAGCAGCGGAGGCCGAACTAGCGACAATGAGCAGTTCTTC; CDR3aa: CASSGGRTSDNEQFF
v_gene: TRBV4-1; abundance: .; j_gene: TRBJ1-5; d_gene: TRBD1; CDR3nt: TGCGCCAGCAGTCGGGACAGGGGAAATCAGCCCCAGCATTTT; CDR3aa: CASSRDRGNQPQHF
v_gene: TRBV5-6; abundance: .; j_gene: TRBJ2-5; d_gene: .; CDR3nt: TGTGCCAGCAGCTTGGGTTCGGGGGGCAGGGCGCTAAGGCAAGAGACCCAGTACTTC; CDR3aa: CASSLGSGGRALRQETQYF
v_gene: TRBV7-8; abundance: .; j_gene: TRBJ2-1; d_gene: TRBD2; CDR3nt: TGTGCCAGCAGCCTTCGGACTAGCGGGAGTCGGTCCTACAATGAGCAGTTCTTC; CDR3aa: CASSLRTSGSRSYNEQFF
v_gene: TRBV5-1; abundance: .; j_gene: TRBJ1-2; d_gene: .; CDR3nt: TGCGCCAGCAGCTCGGAGGGCTACTATGGCTACACCTTC; CDR3aa: CASSSEGYYGYTF
v_gene: TRBV5-1; abundance: .; j_gene: TRBJ2-7; d_gene: .; CDR3nt: TGCGCCAGCAGCCCAAACAGTGGGAGCTCCTACGAGCAGTACTTC; CDR3aa: CASSPNSGSSYEQYF
v_gene: TRBV6-5; abundance: .; j_gene: TRBJ2-1; d_gene: TRBD1; CDR3nt: TGTGCCAGCAGTCCACGGGACAGGGGGCCCGAGCAGTTCTTC; CDR3aa: CASSPRDRGPEQFF
v_gene: TRBV7-3; abundance: .; j_gene: TRBJ2-5; d_gene: TRBD1; CDR3nt: TGTGCCAGCAGCCGACAGGGCTACCAAGAGACCCAGTACTTC; CDR3aa: CASSRQGYQETQYF
v_gene: TRBV11-2; abundance: .; j_gene: TRBJ1-6; d_gene: .; CDR3nt: TGTGCCAGCAGCTTGAGAGGACAGACTAATTCACCCCTCCACTTT; CDR3aa: CASSLRGQTNSPLHF
v_gene: TRBV5-4; abundance: .; j_gene: TRBJ2-1; d_gene: .; CDR3nt: TGTGCCAGCAGCCCAACACGGGGAAGCTCCTACAATGAGCAGTTCTTC; CDR3aa: CASSPTRGSSYNEQFF
v_gene: TRBV14; abundance: .; j_gene: TRBJ1-5; d_gene: .; CDR3nt: TGTGCCAGCAGCCAAGATCAGGCAGGGCCCCAGCATTTT; CDR3aa: CASSQDQAGPQHF
v_gene: TRBV5-1; abundance: .; j_gene: TRBJ2-1; d_gene: .; CDR3nt: TGCGCCAGCAGCTTGGAGCCCGCCTGGAGCTCCTACAATGAGCAGTTCTTC; CDR3aa: CASSLEPAWSSYNEQFF
v_gene: TRBV5-6; abundance: .; j_gene: TRBJ1-4; d_gene: TRBD1; CDR3nt: TGTGCCAGCAGCTTGACAGGGGATAATGAAAAACTGTTTTTT; CDR3aa: CASSLTGDNEKLFF
v_gene: TRBV14; abundance: .; j_gene: TRBJ2-1; d_gene: TRBD2; CDR3nt: TGTGCCAGCAGCCGGCGGGGGGCAGGGGCGGTCAATGAGCAGTTCTTC; CDR3aa: CASSRRGAGAVNEQFF
v_gene: TRBV11-3; abundance: .; j_gene: TRBJ2-2; d_gene: TRBD1; CDR3nt: TGTGCCAGCAGCGGTCGGGACAGGGTAACACCAAACACCGGGGAGCTGTTTTTT; CDR3aa: CASSGRDRVTPNTGELFF
v_gene: TRBV15; abundance: .; j_gene: TRBJ1-6; d_gene: .; CDR3nt: TGTGCCACCAGCAGAGGGACACTGTATTCACCCCTCCACTTT; CDR3aa: CATSRGTLYSPLHF
v_gene: TRBV6-5; abundance: .; j_gene: TRBJ2-7; d_gene: .; CDR3nt: TGTGCCAGCAGGGTAAACAGGGAAACTGGGCAGTACTTC; CDR3aa: CASRVNRETGQYF
v_gene: TRBV30; abundance: .; j_gene: TRBJ1-1; d_gene: .; CDR3nt: TGTGCCTGGAGTGGAGGGCCAAGGGTTTTCTTT; CDR3aa: CAWSGGPRVFF
v_gene: TRBV11-2; abundance: few; j_gene: TRBJ1-6; d_gene: .; CDR3nt: TGTGCCAGCAGACCGGGATCGGCGAATTCACCCCTCCACTTT; CDR3aa: CASRPGSANSPLHF
v_gene: TRBV6-5; abundance: once; j_gene: TRBJ1-2; d_gene: .; CDR3nt: TGTGCCAGCAGTTCGGGGTTTAACTATGGCTACACCTTC; CDR3aa: CASSSGFNYGYTF
v_gene: TRBV7-9; abundance: few; j_gene: TRBJ2-1; d_gene: TRBD2; CDR3nt: TGTGCCAGCAGCTTACAACTAGCGGGAGACAATGAGCAGTTCTTC; CDR3aa: CASSLQLAGDNEQFF
v_gene: TRBV7-8; abundance: .; j_gene: TRBJ2-7; d_gene: .; CDR3nt: TGTGCCAGCAGCTTAGTCAACGAGCAGTACTTC; CDR3aa: CASSLVNEQYF
v_gene: TRBV5-6; abundance: .; j_gene: TRBJ1-1; d_gene: .; CDR3nt: TGTGCCAGCAGCTTCCTAGGGGGGGCTGAAGCTTTCTTT; CDR3aa: CASSFLGGAEAFF
v_gene: TRBV29-1; abundance: .; j_gene: TRBJ1-5; d_gene: TRBD1; CDR3nt: TGCAGCGTGGGGGGACAGGGTGAACAGCCCCAGCATTTT; CDR3aa: CSVGGQGEQPQHF
v_gene: TRBV10-3; abundance: .; j_gene: TRBJ2-7; d_gene: TRBD1; CDR3nt: TGTGCCAGCGCGGACAGGACGACCTACGAGCAGTACTTC; CDR3aa: CASADRTTYEQYF
v_gene: TRBV6-5; abundance: .; j_gene: TRBJ1-5; d_gene: .; CDR3nt: TGTGCCACCAGCCAGGCCGGGAATAGCAATCAGCCCCAGCATTTT; CDR3aa: CATSQAGNSNQPQHF
v_gene: TRBV30; abundance: .; j_gene: TRBJ1-4; d_gene: TRBD1; CDR3nt: TGTGCCTGGAGTCTCGGACAGGGGATTAAAAAACTGTTTTTT; CDR3aa: CAWSLGQGIKKLFF
v_gene: TRBV28; abundance: .; j_gene: TRBJ1-1; d_gene: TRBD1; CDR3nt: TGTGCCAGCGGGACAGGGCTCACTGAAGCTTTCTTT; CDR3aa: CASGTGLTEAFF
v_gene: TRBV5-5; abundance: .; j_gene: TRBJ1-6; d_gene: .; CDR3nt: TGTGCCAGCAGCTTACAGGGTGTTCAGAATTCACCCCTCCACTTT; CDR3aa: CASSLQGVQNSPLHF
v_gene: TRBV11-2; abundance: .; j_gene: TRBJ2-1; d_gene: TRBD1; CDR3nt: TGTGCCAGCAGCTCGCTCCGGGACAGGGGGCGAAATGAGCAGTTCTTC; CDR3aa: CASSSLRDRGRNEQFF
v_gene: TRBV5-1; abundance: .; j_gene: TRBJ2-7; d_gene: TRBD1; CDR3nt: TGCGCCAGCAGCGCCGGAGGGACAGGGGGGTACGAGCAGTACTTC; CDR3aa: CASSAGGTGGYEQYF
v_gene: TRBV25-1; abundance: .; j_gene: TRBJ2-5; d_gene: TRBD2; CDR3nt: TGTGCCAGCAGTGAATCCACCCCGGGGGGATCCCAGTACTTC; CDR3aa: CASSESTPGGSQYF
v_gene: TRBV30; abundance: .; j_gene: TRBJ1-5; d_gene: TRBD1; CDR3nt: TGTGCCTGGGGACAGGGATCCTACAATCAGCCCCAGCATTTT; CDR3aa: CAWGQGSYNQPQHF
v_gene: TRBV6-1; abundance: .; j_gene: TRBJ1-6; d_gene: .; CDR3nt: TGTGCCAGCAGTGCCTTACAGGGTTCACCCCTCCACTTT; CDR3aa: CASSALQGSPLHF
v_gene: TRBV2; abundance: .; j_gene: TRBJ2-4; d_gene: .; CDR3nt: TGTGCCAGCAGTGAACCCCTCGGGTACATTCAGTACTTC; CDR3aa: CASSEPLGYIQYF
v_gene: TRBV10-2; abundance: once; j_gene: TRBJ2-1; d_gene: .; CDR3nt: TGCGCCAGCAGTGAGACCGTACGGAATGAGCAGTTCTTC; CDR3aa: CASSETVRNEQFF